What follows are 19 T cell receptor beta chains derived from one specimen sequenced in a study of radiotherapy plus CTLA-4 blockade in lung cancer. Data came from immunoSEQ multiplex PCR; TCRdb stores just in-frame clones and leaves some out. The repertoire holds roughly 68,000 clones, with 78% as singletons. Sequenced material: peripheral blood, taken from a patient treated with radiotherapy plus ipilimumab. Receptors originate from a human donor with non-small cell lung cancer who had a complete response to radiotherapy plus ipilimumab.

The chain has TRBV7-8 and TRBJ2-1; TRBD1 matches 8 bases. V shed 5 bases, J shed 8 bases, and the junction held 14 bases outside the gene matches. This CDR3 spans 16 amino acids. Germline assignment: CDR1 SGHVS and CDR2 FQNEAQ. The CDR3 DNA reads TGTGCCAGCAGCCCACCGGCAGGGACAGGAGGCGATGAGCAGTTCTTC. This sequence encodes CASSPPAGTGGDEQFF.

The rearrangement joins TRBV7-2 to TRBJ2-7; 8 nucleotides align to TRBD1. Looked up from germline, CDR1 is SGHTA and CDR2 is FQGNSA. The J segment lost 4 bases and the V segment lost 4 bases, leaving 9 bases of the junction unmatched. The CDR3 extends over 15 amino acids. CDR3 DNA: TGTGCCAGCAGCTCGACAGGGGACCAGCCTTACGAGCAGTACGTC. Protein sequence: CASSSTGDQPYEQYV.

The chain is built from TRBV15 and TRBJ2-2; D unclear. Looked up from germline, CDR1 is LNHNV and CDR2 is YYDKDF (reference sequence). V dropped 0 bases and J dropped 5 bases, with 10 bases sitting between them. There are 15 residues in the CDR3. This CDR3 reads CATSRDVRVTGELFF. In DNA form, the CDR3 reads TGTGCCACCAGCAGAGACGTTCGGGTTACCGGGGAGCTGTTTTTT.

This chain links TRBV27 with TRBJ1-4; 8 positions agree with TRBD1. Germline V gene sequence: CDR1 MNHEY, CDR2 SMNVEV (reference sequence). Losses at the gene ends were 4 bases for V and 8 bases for J; bases not matched to a gene: 9. This CDR3 is built from 15 residues. CDR3 DNA: TGTGCCAGCAGTTCACAGGGGGTGGGAGAGGAAAAACTGTTTTTT. Amino acid sequence: CASSSQGVGEEKLFF.

This chain connects TRBV2 to TRBJ1-5; D perhaps matches TRBD1 (5 bases). The V end lost 3 bases, the J end lost 0 bases, and 21 bases lay between the germline ends. The CDR3 covers 19 residues. Looked up from germline, CDR1 is SNHLY and CDR2 is FYNNEI. CDR3 DNA: TGTGCCAGCAGTGATGGGGGAATACGAGCGAGGAATAGCAATCAGCCCCAGCATTTT. It codes for CASSDGGIRARNSNQPQHF.

The chain recombines TRBV7-9 with TRBJ2-7, with TRBD2 identical over 7 bases. J was trimmed by 9 bases and V by 2 bases; bases with no gene match: 7. This CDR3 is 13 amino acids long. Germline values: CDR1 SEHNR, CDR2 FQNEAQ (reference sequence). The CDR3 loop is CASSLRERDAQYV. Written as DNA, the CDR3 is TGTGCCAGCAGCTTAAGGGAGCGGGACGCGCAGTACGTC.

The chain employs TRBV27 and TRBJ1-5; D is unclear. V shed 5 bases and J shed 4 bases, with 12 bases lying between them. Germline V gene data show CDR1 as MNHEY and CDR2 as SMNVEV (reference sequence). The CDR3 consists of 14 residues. Here the CDR3 DNA reads TGTGCCAGCAGTCCCTTGGGAGGTAATCAGCCCCAGCATTTT. Translation: CASSPLGGNQPQHF.

This clone has just a few counts. This chain uses TRBV7-9 with TRBJ1-2; the D is unclear. V was clipped by 5 bases and J by 8 bases, with 18 bases between them. The CDR3 is 14 residues long. The germline CDR1 and CDR2 sequences are SEHNR and FQNEAQ (reference sequence). CDR3: CASSPGRESVGYTF. The CDR3 nucleotides are TGTGCCAGCAGCCCTGGGCGGGAATCGGTCGGCTACACCTTC.

This chain joins TRBV6-1 and TRBJ2-3; the D is unclear. Deletions cut 7 bases from V and 0 bases from J, with 5 bases between. CDR1 and CDR2 (germline): MNHNS, SASEGT. There are 12 residues in the CDR3. The CDR3 reads CASKGSTDTQYF. The CDR3 DNA reads as TGTGCCAGCAAAGGGAGCACAGATACGCAGTATTTT.

This sequence joins TRBV5-1 and TRBJ2-1; 16 bases line up with TRBD2. V shed 4 bases and J 12 bases; nucleotides not matched to a gene: 4. CDR3 length: 14 amino acids. Germline V gene sequence: CDR1 SGHRS, CDR2 YFSETQ. As DNA, the CDR3 is TGCGCCAGCAGCCGGGGACTAGCGGGAGGGGCGCAGTTCTTC. Translating it yields CASSRGLAGGAQFF.

The gene calls are TRBV7-2 and TRBJ1-1, with TRBD1 as a possible D gene (6 bases). This CDR3 spans 12 amino acids. Looked up from germline, CDR1 is SGHTA and CDR2 is FQGNSA. V gave up 2 bases and J gave up 11 bases, with 12 bases separating them. The CDR3 DNA follows: TGTGCCAGCAGCTTAACCCAGGGGTCGGCTTTCTTT. It codes for CASSLTQGSAFF. The full variable domain, its missing parts supplied by reference TRBV7-2 and TRBJ1-1, is GAGVSQSPSNKVTEKGKDVELRCDPISGHTALYWYRQSLGQGLEFLIYFQGNSAPDKSGLPSDRFSAERTGGSVSTLTIQRTQQEDSAVYLCASSLTQGSAFFGQGTRLTVV.

The J gene is TRBJ2-7, the V gene TRBV5-1, with no clear D. CDR3 size: 11 residues. Germline-derived CDR1 and CDR2 are SGHRS and YFSETQ. Trimming took off 4 bases at V and 7 bases at J, with 9 bases between the two ends. The CDR3 loop is CASSLATEQYF. The CDR3 nucleotides read TGCGCCAGCAGCCTTGCGACAGAGCAGTACTTC.

This sequence joins TRBV7-2 and TRBJ1-2; perhaps TRBD1 as D (6 bases). From germline, CDR1 is SGHTA and CDR2 FQGNSA. Trimming removed 3 bases from V and 8 bases from J, with 10 bases in between. The CDR3 is made up of 12 amino acids. CDR3 in DNA: TGTGCCAGCAGCTTCCCAGGGGTGGGCTACACCTTC. This sequence encodes CASSFPGVGYTF.

The gene calls are TRBV30 and TRBJ2-2; D call uncertain. V gave up 0 bases and J gave up 1 base, with 6 bases separating them. Germline V gene sequence: CDR1 GTSNPN, CDR2 SVGIG (reference sequence). This CDR3 spans 14 amino acids. CDR3 in DNA: TGTGCCTGGAGTGTATGGAGGAACACCGGGGAGCTGTTTTTT. Its translation is CAWSVWRNTGELFF.

The chain employs TRBV9 and TRBJ1-2; no reliable D call. This CDR3 is 13 amino acids long. Germline V gene lookup returns CDR1 SGDLS and CDR2 YYNGEE. The V end was cut by 4 bases, the J end by 2 bases, with 9 bases between. CDR3 nucleotides: TGTGCCAGCAGCCCACGGGAGAACTATGGCTACACCTTC. Encoded protein: CASSPRENYGYTF. Based on the CDR3 plus reference TRBV9 and TRBJ1-2, the full variable domain is DSGVTQTPKHLITATGQRVTLRCSPRSGDLSVYWYQQSLDQGLQFLIQYYNGEERAKGNILERFSAQQFPDLHSELNLSSLELGDSALYFCASSPRENYGYTFGSGTRLTVV.

The CDR3 protein is CAWSSGSPLHF. CDR3 DNA sequence: TGTGCCTGGAGTTCGGGATCACCCCTCCACTTT. V usage is TRBV30 and J usage is TRBJ1-6; D call uncertain. This CDR3 spans 11 amino acids. V was clipped by 2 bases and J by 10 bases, with 6 bases between them. Germline V gene lookup returns CDR1 GTSNPN and CDR2 SVGIG (reference sequence).

The chain links TRBV18 to TRBJ1-5, with a possible D match to TRBD1 (5 bases). This CDR3 has 16 residues. Trimming removed 3 bases at V and 0 bases at J, with 12 bases between. The germline V gene encodes CDR1 KGHSH and CDR2 LQKENI. CDR3 protein: CASSPAGGNSNQPQHF. Written as DNA, the CDR3 is TGTGCCAGCTCACCTGCGGGGGGAAATAGCAATCAGCCCCAGCATTTT.

The genes are TRBV5-4 and TRBJ2-7, with a weak D call TRBD2 (7 bases). CDR1 and CDR2 from the germline V gene are SGHNT and YYREEE (reference sequence). Trimming took 4 bases from V and 2 from J, leaving 16 bases between them. This CDR3 has 15 amino acids. The CDR3 loop is CASSPKGGPTYEQYF. The CDR3 DNA reads TGTGCCAGCAGCCCTAAGGGGGGGCCCACCTACGAGCAGTACTTC.

This rearrangement joins TRBV27 to TRBJ2-5; 12 bases map to TRBD1. Matching the DNA end better, TRBJ2-7 makes the J call doubtful. CDR1 is MNHEY, CDR2 SMNVEV, per germline (reference sequence). The CDR3 contains 16 residues. The CDR3 protein is CASSLRGTGGPYEQYF. CDR3 DNA sequence: TGTGCCAGCAGTTTAAGGGGGACAGGGGGCCCCTACGAGCAGTACTTC.